Each of the 20 T cell receptor beta chains below was sequenced from the same sample in a study of T cell responses to AZD1222 COVID-19 vaccine (dated by TCRdb to about 2021). Library generation was performed with the immunoSEQ multiplex PCR assay. TCRdb stores this immuneACCESS table with in-frame sequences only. Part of the clones is absent; in the studies checked, under half of the shortfall reflects unresolved V genes, and no reason is known for the rest. In this sample the table shows over 85,000 clones, about 85% of which occur a single time. The top ten constitute more than 4.5% of the sample. Interpreted using the paper, the time point label stands for: baseline before first vaccination. The sequenced sample was peripheral blood, obtained on day 0 of AZD1222 vaccination. The receptors derive from an adult in good health.

J is TRBJ2-7 and V is TRBV7-8; D gene uncertain. The V gene's germline CDR1 is SGHVS and CDR2 FQNEAQ. The V end was cut by 3 bases, the J end by 4 bases, with 4 bases between. This CDR3 has 11 residues. The CDR3, as DNA: TGTGCCAGCAGCTTCCAATACGAGCAGTACTTC. Protein sequence: CASSFQYEQYF.

The rearrangement joins TRBV14 to TRBJ1-1, with 7 bases aligning to TRBD1. This CDR3 has 12 amino acids. Trimming at V came to 4 bases and at J to 9 bases, leaving 5 bases not matched to a gene. Germline-derived CDR1 and CDR2 are SGHDN and FVKESK. CDR3 protein: CASSLGQVKAFF. The CDR3 DNA reads as TGTGCCAGCAGCCTAGGACAGGTTAAAGCTTTCTTT.

This rearrangement joins TRBV5-6 to TRBJ1-5, with 9 bases matching TRBD1. Per the germline V gene, CDR1 is SGHDT and CDR2 is YYEEEE. This CDR3 has 14 residues. The ends lost 4 bases at V and 2 bases at J; junction bases unmatched: 1. This CDR3 is CASSRQGGNQPQHF. CDR3 bases: TGTGCCAGCAGCCGACAGGGGGGCAATCAGCCCCAGCATTTT.

The chain has TRBV9 and TRBJ2-1, with D perhaps matching TRBD1 (5 bases). CDR3 length: 14 amino acids. Germline CDR1 SGDLS, CDR2 YYNGEE. Between the trimmed V and J ends, which lost 0 bases and 7 bases, there was a span of 11 bases. The CDR3 DNA reads TGTGCCAGCAGCGTAGGGGTGACAGAAAATGAGCAGTTCTTC. This gives the protein CASSVGVTENEQFF.

This sequence joins TRBV5-8 and TRBJ1-6; 7 bases agree with TRBD1. The trim removed 0 bases at V and 8 bases at J, leaving 5 bases unmatched. CDR1 is SGHTS and CDR2 is YDEGEE in the germline V gene. This CDR3 spans 15 amino acids. The CDR3 region has the DNA TGTGCCAGCAGCTTGGAGGGGGCGAGTTATTCACCCCTCCACTTT. Its translation is CASSLEGASYSPLHF.

This chain connects TRBV5-1 to TRBJ1-2; D uncertain. Germline CDR1 reads SGHRS; CDR2 reads YFSETQ. V gave up 1 base and J gave up 8 bases, with 15 bases separating them. The CDR3 extends over 14 amino acids. The CDR3: CASSLNRQDSGYTF. The DNA of the CDR3 is TGCGCCAGCAGCTTGAATAGGCAGGACTCGGGCTACACCTTC. Supplemented by reference TRBV5-1 and TRBJ1-2, the full variable domain reads KAGVTQTPRYLIKTRGQQVTLSCSPISGHRSVSWYQQTPGQGLQFLFEYFSETQRNKGNFPGRFSGRQFSNSRSEMNVSTLELGDSALYLCASSLNRQDSGYTFGSGTRLTVV.

The V call is TRBV5-6, the J call TRBJ1-3; no clear D. This CDR3 is built from 16 residues. Trimming stripped 0 bases from V and 0 bases from J, with 10 bases between. CDR1 is SGHDT and CDR2 is YYEEEE in the germline V gene. CDR3 DNA sequence: TGTGCCAGCAGCTTGGGTAGGAGATACTCTGGAAACACCATATATTTT. Translated: CASSLGRRYSGNTIYF.

The rearrangement joins TRBV10-3 to TRBJ2-2; D is perhaps TRBD1 or TRBD2 (5 bases each). This CDR3 is built from 15 residues. The V gene's germline CDR1 is ENHRY and CDR2 SYGVKD. Trimming removed 11 bases at V and 3 bases at J, with 19 bases between. The CDR3 here is CASTPGTLYTGELFF. The CDR3 DNA sequence: TGTGCCTCCACACCCGGGACGCTCTACACCGGGGAGCTGTTTTTT.

This clone appeared a few times. The chain is built from TRBV21-1 and TRBJ1-4; the D call in the table, TRBD1, was not verified against the DNA. TRBV21-1 is recorded as a pseudogene. The CDR3 consists of 15 residues. The CDR3 spells CASSKEQAFGEKLFF. Here the CDR3 DNA reads TGTGCCAGCAGCAAAGAACAGGCCTTCGGTGAAAAACTGTTTTTT.

The chain is built from TRBV11-3 and TRBJ1-1; perhaps TRBD1 as D (6 bases). The V gene's germline CDR1 is SGHNT and CDR2 YENEEA. The CDR3 contains 14 residues. The ends were cut back, 4 bases at V and 7 bases at J, with 16 bases in the middle. CDR3 nucleotide sequence: TGTGCCAGCAGCTCCCGCGGGGGCGGGGGTGAAGCTTTCTTT. Translated, it gives CASSSRGGGGEAFF.

The count of this clone is one. V and J are TRBV5-1 and TRBJ1-4; the match to TRBD1 covers 10 bases. This CDR3 contains 15 residues. The V and J ends lost 5 bases and 7 bases, in that order; junction bases with no gene match: 8. The V gene's germline CDR1 is SGHRS and CDR2 YFSETQ. CDR3 sequence: CASRRPGQGTEKLFF. CDR3 nucleotides: TGCGCCAGCAGACGACCGGGACAGGGGACTGAAAAACTGTTTTTT.

This sequence joins TRBV6-5 and TRBJ1-5; 8 bases are a match to TRBD1. Germline V lookup: CDR1 MNHEY, CDR2 SVGAGI. The V and J ends lost 7 bases and 2 bases, in that order; junction bases with no gene match: 4. This CDR3 contains 14 residues. CDR3 DNA sequence: TGTGCCAGCACCCCGGACAGGGGCAATCAGCCCCAGCATTTT. It codes for CASTPDRGNQPQHF.

The chain is built from TRBV5-1 and TRBJ1-6; D is possibly TRBD1 (6 bases). Germline V gene data show CDR1 as SGHRS and CDR2 as YFSETQ. This CDR3 region has 21 residues. V was pared by 4 bases and J by 2 bases, with 28 bases between. The CDR3 sequence: CASSLKGQGKSPQTYNSPLHF. The CDR3 DNA reads TGCGCCAGCAGCCTAAAGGGGCAGGGGAAAAGCCCGCAGACCTATAATTCACCCCTCCACTTT.

The V call is TRBV5-1, the J call TRBJ2-7; 10 bases match TRBD1. Trimming removed 0 bases from V and 5 bases from J; junction bases left unmatched: 5. Germline CDR1 and CDR2: SGHRS and YFSETQ. CDR3 length: 15 amino acids. CDR3 protein: CASSLGDRGVHEQYF. CDR3 coding DNA: TGCGCCAGCAGCTTGGGGGACAGGGGTGTACACGAGCAGTACTTC.

The CDR3 sequence: CATSDAGRIAGELFF. The CDR3 DNA is TGTGCCACCAGTGATGCGGGAAGGATAGCCGGGGAGCTGTTTTTT. V usage is TRBV24-1 and J usage is TRBJ2-2, with a weak D call TRBD2 (6 bases). The V gene lost 3 bases and the J gene lost 6 bases, with 13 bases spanning the gap. The CDR3 is 15 residues long. Germline V CDR1 and CDR2: KGHDR, SFDVKD.

This clone appeared once. The chain employs TRBV7-9 and TRBJ1-2, with D perhaps matching TRBD1 (6 bases). Per germline, CDR1 SEHNR and CDR2 FQNEAQ (reference sequence). This CDR3 contains 13 residues. The V gene lost 3 bases and the J gene lost 8 bases, with 13 bases spanning the gap. The CDR3 loop reads CASSLRAGEGYTF. CDR3 DNA: TGTGCCAGCAGCTTGAGGGCAGGGGAAGGCTACACCTTC.

This CDR3 is CASSQSGDSPLHF. CDR3 in DNA: TGTGCCAGCAGCCAAAGCGGAGATTCACCCCTCCACTTT. The chain couples TRBV11-1 to TRBJ1-6; no reliable D call. Trimming removed 5 bases from V and 8 bases from J, with 10 bases in between. CDR1 SGHAT and CDR2 FQDESV come from the germline V gene (reference sequence). CDR3 length: 13 residues.

DNA of the CDR3: TGTGCCAGCAGCCGCCTCCTGGGACTAGCGGGAGCGAACTACAATGAGCAGTTCTTC. It codes for CASSRLLGLAGANYNEQFF. The chain uses TRBV7-9 and TRBJ2-1, with 14 positions matching TRBD2. There are 19 residues in the CDR3. Germline-derived CDR1 and CDR2 are SEHNR and FQNEAQ (reference sequence). Trimming removed 5 bases from V and 3 bases from J; junction bases left unmatched: 12.

DNA for the CDR3: TGTGCCACCTCTCCGGGACCCGACAATGAGCAGTTCTTC. It translates to CATSPGPDNEQFF. The rearrangement uses TRBV10-3 and TRBJ2-1; either TRBD1 or TRBD2 may fit D (5 bases each). The V and J ends lost 10 bases and 5 bases respectively, with 15 bases between them. The V gene's germline CDR1 is ENHRY and CDR2 SYGVKD. CDR3 length: 13 residues.

The chain combines TRBV28 with TRBJ1-6; 8 bases line up with TRBD1. After removal of 8 bases from V and 10 bases from J, the junction contained 10 bases not matched to a gene. The CDR3 is made up of 14 amino acids. Germline-derived CDR1 and CDR2 are MDHEN and SYDVKM. The CDR3 nucleotides are TGTGCCAGCGCGTACAGGGGGTCATGGTCACCCCTCCACTTT. It translates to CASAYRGSWSPLHF. Full variable domain (remainder filled in from reference TRBV28 and TRBJ1-6): DVKVTQSSRYLVKRTGEKVFLECVQDMDHENMFWYRQDPGLGLRLIYFSYDVKMKEKGDIPEGYSVSREKKERFSLILESASTNQTSMYLCASAYRGSWSPLHFGNGTRLTVT.